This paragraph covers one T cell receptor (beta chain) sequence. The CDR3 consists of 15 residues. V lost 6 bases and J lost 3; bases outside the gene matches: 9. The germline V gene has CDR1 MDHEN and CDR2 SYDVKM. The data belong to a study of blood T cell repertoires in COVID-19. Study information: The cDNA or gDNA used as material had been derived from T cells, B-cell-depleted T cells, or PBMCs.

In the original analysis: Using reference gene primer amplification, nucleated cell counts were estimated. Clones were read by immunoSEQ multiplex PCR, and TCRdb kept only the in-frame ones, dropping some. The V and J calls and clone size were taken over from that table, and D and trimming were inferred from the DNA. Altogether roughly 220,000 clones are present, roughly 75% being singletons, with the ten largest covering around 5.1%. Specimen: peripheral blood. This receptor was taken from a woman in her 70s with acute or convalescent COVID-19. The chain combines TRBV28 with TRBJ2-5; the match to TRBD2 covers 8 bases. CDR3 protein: CASSPSGSGKETQYF. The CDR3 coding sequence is TGTGCCAGCAGCCCGAGCGGTAGCGGGAAAGAGACCCAGTACTTC. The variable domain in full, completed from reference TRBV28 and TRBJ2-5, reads DVKVTQSSRYLVKRTGEKVFLECVQDMDHENMFWYRQDPGLGLRLIYFSYDVKMKEKGDIPEGYSVSREKKERFSLILESASTNQTSMYLCASSPSGSGKETQYFGPGTRLLVL.